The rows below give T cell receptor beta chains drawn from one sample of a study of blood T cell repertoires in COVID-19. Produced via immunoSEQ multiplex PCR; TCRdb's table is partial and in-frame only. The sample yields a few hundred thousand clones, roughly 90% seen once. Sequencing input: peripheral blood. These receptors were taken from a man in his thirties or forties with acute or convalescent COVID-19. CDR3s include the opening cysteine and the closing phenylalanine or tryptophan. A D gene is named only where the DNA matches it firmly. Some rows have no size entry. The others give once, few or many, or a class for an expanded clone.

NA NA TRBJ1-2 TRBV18 CASSPPGIKNYGYTF TGTGCCAGCTCACCACCCGGGATTAAAAACTATGGCTACACCTTC
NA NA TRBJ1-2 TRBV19 CASRWGRLDGYTF TGTGCCAGTAGATGGGGGCGTCTGGATGGCTACACCTTC
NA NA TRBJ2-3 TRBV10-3 CAISESSFSYASTDTQYF TGTGCCATCAGTGAGTCGAGCTTCTCTTATGCTAGCACAGATACGCAGTATTTT
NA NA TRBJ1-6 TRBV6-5 CASSSMDRGSPLHF TGTGCCAGCAGTTCCATGGACAGAGGTTCACCCCTCCACTTT
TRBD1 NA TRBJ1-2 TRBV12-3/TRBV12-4 CASRGTGATDYTF TGTGCCAGCAGGGGGACAGGGGCCACGGACTACACCTTC
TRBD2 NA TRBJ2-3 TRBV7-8 CASSLRTSGYTDTQYF TGTGCCAGCAGCTTAAGGACTAGCGGATACACAGATACGCAGTATTTT
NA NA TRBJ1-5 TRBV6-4 CASSVEGGQPQHF TGTGCCAGCAGTGTGGAGGGAGGACAGCCCCAGCATTTT
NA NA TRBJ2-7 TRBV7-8 CASSLGRRGEQYF TGTGCCAGCAGCTTAGGTCGACGAGGCGAGCAGTACTTC
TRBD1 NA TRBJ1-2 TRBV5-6 CASSPDDRDYGYTF TGTGCCAGCAGCCCCGATGACAGGGACTATGGCTACACCTTC
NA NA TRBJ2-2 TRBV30 CACRPGTNTGELFF TGTGCCTGCCGACCAGGAACGAACACCGGGGAGCTGTTTTTT
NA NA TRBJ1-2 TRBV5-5 CASSLGLEIRYTF TGTGCCAGCAGCTTAGGTTTGGAGATACGCTACACCTTC
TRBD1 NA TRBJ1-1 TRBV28 CASSLAGTGGTEAFF TGTGCCAGCAGTTTAGCCGGGACAGGGGGCACTGAAGCTTTCTTT
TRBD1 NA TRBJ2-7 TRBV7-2 CASSYYRGWGSYEQYF TGTGCCAGCAGCTATTACAGGGGGTGGGGCTCCTACGAGCAGTACTTC
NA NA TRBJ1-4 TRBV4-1 CASFSGSKLFF TGCGCCAGCTTTTCGGGATCCAAACTGTTTTTT
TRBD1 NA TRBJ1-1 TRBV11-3 CASSPGRGGPNTEAFF TGTGCCAGCAGCCCTGGTAGAGGGGGCCCGAACACTGAAGCTTTCTTT
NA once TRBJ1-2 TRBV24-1 CATSDTNLLDRPTNYGYTF TGTGCCACCAGTGACACCAATCTTCTCGACAGGCCTACAAACTATGGCTACACCTTC
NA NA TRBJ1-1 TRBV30 CASILQVHTEAFF TGTGCCAGCATTCTACAGGTCCACACTGAAGCTTTCTTT
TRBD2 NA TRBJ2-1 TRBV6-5 CASSPSGGSYNEQFF TGTGCCAGCAGTCCTAGCGGGGGGTCCTACAATGAGCAGTTCTTC
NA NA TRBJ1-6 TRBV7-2 CASKTGPNSPLHF TGTGCCAGCAAGACAGGACCCAATTCACCCCTCCACTTT
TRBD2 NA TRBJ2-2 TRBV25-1 CASTGLTTGELFF TGTGCCAGCACGGGACTAACCACCGGGGAGCTGTTTTTT
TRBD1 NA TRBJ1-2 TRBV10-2 CASSESSWTGGVDGYTF TGCGCCAGCAGTGAGTCTTCGTGGACAGGGGGCGTGGATGGCTACACCTTC
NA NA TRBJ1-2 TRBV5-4 CASSTRGQIGGYTF TGTGCCAGCAGCACGAGAGGACAGATTGGGGGCTACACCTTC
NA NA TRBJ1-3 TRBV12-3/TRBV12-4 CASSSDSQTIYF TGTGCCAGCAGTTCGGACAGTCAGACCATATATTTT
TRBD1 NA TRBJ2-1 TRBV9 CASSVAAGTDFIEQFF TGTGCCAGCAGCGTAGCGGCCGGGACAGATTTTATTGAGCAGTTCTTC
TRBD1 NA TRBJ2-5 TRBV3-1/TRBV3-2 CASSYSTGSWETQYF TGTGCCAGCAGCTACTCGACAGGGTCTTGGGAGACCCAGTACTTC
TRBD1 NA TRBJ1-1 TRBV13 CASTKTGGTEAFF TGTGCCAGCACCAAGACAGGGGGTACTGAAGCTTTCTTT
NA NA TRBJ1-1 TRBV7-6 CASSLTGEAFF TGTGCCAGCAGCTTGACAGGAGAAGCTTTCTTT
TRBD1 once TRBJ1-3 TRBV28 CASSDRGFASGNTIYF TGTGCCAGCAGTGACAGGGGGTTCGCCTCTGGAAACACCATATATTTT
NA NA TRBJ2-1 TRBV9 CASSVESRVRFNEQFF TGTGCCAGCAGCGTAGAATCCCGGGTTAGGTTTAATGAGCAGTTCTTC
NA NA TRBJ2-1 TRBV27 CASSPRRGGHNEQFF TGTGCCAGCAGTCCGAGGAGGGGGGGCCACAATGAGCAGTTCTTC
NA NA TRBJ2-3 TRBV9 CASSVVRESDTQYF TGTGCCAGCAGCGTAGTTCGGGAGTCCGATACGCAGTATTTT
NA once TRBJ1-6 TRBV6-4 CASSDYPVESSYNSPLHF TGTGCCAGCAGTGACTACCCGGTGGAGTCCTCCTATAATTCACCCCTCCACTTT
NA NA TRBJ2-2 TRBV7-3 CASSLGGVGSTGELFF TGTGCCAGCAGCTTAGGGGGCGTGGGTAGCACCGGGGAGCTGTTTTTT
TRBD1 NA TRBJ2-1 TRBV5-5 CASSWSPGQGANEQFF TGTGCCAGCAGCTGGAGTCCGGGACAGGGGGCCAATGAGCAGTTCTTC
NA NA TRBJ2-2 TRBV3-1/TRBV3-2 CASSQDTGVNTGELFF TGTGCCAGCAGCCAAGATACGGGAGTGAACACCGGGGAGCTGTTTTTT
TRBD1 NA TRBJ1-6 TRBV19 CASSPGQGGNSPLHF TGTGCCAGTAGTCCGGGACAGGGAGGTAATTCACCCCTCCACTTT